The rows below give T cell receptor beta chains drawn from one sample of a study of cytomegalovirus exposure and HLA in healthy donors. Only in-frame clones appear in the TCRdb table, and some are missing; sequencing was by immunoSEQ multiplex PCR. The repertoire holds 120,000 or so clones, with 89% as singletons. Specimen: PBMCs. The receptors originated from a woman aged 18-30 years in good health and CMV-seronegative. Both conserved end residues are part of each CDR3. Fields, in order: V gene, clone size, D gene, J gene, CDR3 protein, CDR3 DNA. D genes are given only for firm matches. Expanded clones are given a class, and other clones once, few, many or no size at all.

V: TRBV27; size: -; D: -; J: TRBJ2-1; CDR3: CASSLSLGTPDEQFF; DNA: TGTGCCAGCAGTTTATCATTGGGGACACCGGATGAGCAGTTCTTC
V: TRBV7-9; size: -; D: -; J: TRBJ2-1; CDR3: CASSLGGPPRNEQFF; DNA: TGTGCCAGCAGCTTAGGCGGGCCGCCGCGGAATGAGCAGTTCTTC
V: TRBV11-2; size: -; D: -; J: TRBJ1-1; CDR3: CASSVAGYTEAFF; DNA: TGTGCCAGCAGCGTTGCAGGTTACACTGAAGCTTTCTTT
V: TRBV30; size: few; D: -; J: TRBJ1-4; CDR3: CAWSGGGDEKLFF; DNA: TGTGCCTGGAGTGGGGGCGGCGATGAAAAACTGTTTTTT
V: TRBV7-6; size: -; D: TRBD2; J: TRBJ2-3; CDR3: CASSRGGADADTQYF; DNA: TGTGCCAGCAGTCGCGGGGGGGCCGACGCAGATACGCAGTATTTT
V: TRBV5-4; size: -; D: TRBD1; J: TRBJ1-1; CDR3: CASSLFRDRGPEAFF; DNA: TGTGCCAGCAGCTTGTTCAGGGACAGGGGGCCTGAAGCTTTCTTT
V: TRBV6-4; size: -; D: -; J: TRBJ1-6; CDR3: CASRGGSYNSPLHF; DNA: TGTGCCAGCAGGGGGGGATCCTATAATTCACCCCTCCACTTT
V: TRBV25-1; size: -; D: -; J: TRBJ2-5; CDR3: CASSESRGLQETQYF; DNA: TGTGCCAGCAGTGAAAGCAGGGGCCTCCAAGAGACCCAGTACTTC
V: TRBV11-2; size: -; D: TRBD2; J: TRBJ2-1; CDR3: CASSRTSGGYNEQFF; DNA: TGTGCCAGCAGCCGGACTAGCGGGGGATACAATGAGCAGTTCTTC
V: TRBV19; size: -; D: -; J: TRBJ2-7; CDR3: CASKSYEQYF; DNA: TGTGCCAGTAAGAGCTACGAGCAGTACTTC
V: TRBV5-1; size: -; D: TRBD1; J: TRBJ1-3; CDR3: CASSSGGTGNTIYF; DNA: TGCGCCAGCAGCTCAGGGGGCACTGGAAACACCATATATTTT
V: TRBV5-1; size: once; D: -; J: TRBJ2-3; CDR3: CASSPREGDTQYF; DNA: TGCGCCAGCAGCCCCCGGGAAGGAGATACGCAGTATTTT
V: TRBV7-2; size: -; D: -; J: TRBJ2-1; CDR3: CASSLSGADEQFF; DNA: TGTGCCAGCAGCCTCTCAGGGGCAGATGAGCAGTTCTTC